The clone carrying this T cell receptor beta chain was recorded once. Antigen specificity is unknown. The source of the sample is a study of cytomegalovirus exposure and HLA in healthy donors. Study-level points and caveats: The study recorded around 160 TCR beta chains that were cytomegalovirus-associated. The study found most TCR sequences rare, yet found some public TCRs in many donors.

Assay: immunoSEQ multiplex PCR; the TCRdb copy retains only in-frame clones and omits some. The repertoire holds some 66,000 clones, with 97% as singletons. Germline assignment: CDR1 MNHNS and CDR2 SASEGT. The CDR3 is 16 amino acids. V was pared by 2 bases and J by 2 bases, with 9 bases of the junction left unmatched. V is TRBV6-1 and J is TRBJ2-7; 7 bases are a match to TRBD2. Specimen: PBMCs. The clonotype was recovered from a woman between 18 and 30 years old in good health and CMV-seropositive. In DNA form, the CDR3 reads TGTGCCAGCAGTGAATGGTTGGCGGGAGTGGCCTACGAGCAGTACTTC. It codes for CASSEWLAGVAYEQYF.